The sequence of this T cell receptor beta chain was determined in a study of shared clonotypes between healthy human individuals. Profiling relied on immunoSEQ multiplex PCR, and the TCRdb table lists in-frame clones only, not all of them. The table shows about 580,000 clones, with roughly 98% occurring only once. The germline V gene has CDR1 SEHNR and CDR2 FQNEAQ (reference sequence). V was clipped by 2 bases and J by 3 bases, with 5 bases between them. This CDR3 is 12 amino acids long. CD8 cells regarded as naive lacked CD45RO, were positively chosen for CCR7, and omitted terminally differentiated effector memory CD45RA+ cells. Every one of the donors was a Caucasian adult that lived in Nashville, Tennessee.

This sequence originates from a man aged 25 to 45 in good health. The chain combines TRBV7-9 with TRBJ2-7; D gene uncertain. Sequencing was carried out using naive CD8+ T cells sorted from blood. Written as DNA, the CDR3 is TGTGCCAGCAGCTTAAAGGGCTACGAGCAGTACTTC. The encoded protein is CASSLKGYEQYF.